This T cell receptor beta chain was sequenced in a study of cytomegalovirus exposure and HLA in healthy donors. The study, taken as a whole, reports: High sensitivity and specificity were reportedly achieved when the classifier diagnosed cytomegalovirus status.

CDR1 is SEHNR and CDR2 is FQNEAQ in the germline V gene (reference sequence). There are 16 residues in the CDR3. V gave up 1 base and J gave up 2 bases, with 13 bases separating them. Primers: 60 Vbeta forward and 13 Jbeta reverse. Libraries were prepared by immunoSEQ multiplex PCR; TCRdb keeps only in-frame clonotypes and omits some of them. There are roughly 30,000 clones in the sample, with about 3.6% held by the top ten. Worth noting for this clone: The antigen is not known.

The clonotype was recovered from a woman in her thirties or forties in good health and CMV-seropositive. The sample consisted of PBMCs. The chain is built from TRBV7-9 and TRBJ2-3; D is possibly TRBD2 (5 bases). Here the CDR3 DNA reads TGTGCCAGCAGCTTAGGAGGGTCGCCAAACACAGATACGCAGTATTTT. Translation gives CASSLGGSPNTDTQYF. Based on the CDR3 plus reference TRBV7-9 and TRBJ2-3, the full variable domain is DTGVSQNPRHKITKRGQNVTFRCDPISEHNRLYWYRQTLGQGPEFLTYFQNEAQLEKSRLLSDRFSAERPKGSFSTLEIQRTEQGDSAMYLCASSLGGSPNTDTQYFGPGTRLTVL.